This T cell receptor beta chain stems from a study of blood T cell repertoires in COVID-19. Study context: There were acute and convalescent COVID-19 samples, and they came from the United States, Italy and Spain.

The CDR3 has 16 amino acids. The V gene end was trimmed by 3 bases and the J gene end by 1 base; junction bases not matched to a gene: 8. The germline V gene encodes CDR1 LNHDA and CDR2 SQIVND (reference sequence). This clone appeared a few times. In the study's own analysis: Amplification from reference gene primers served as the basis for estimated nucleated cell counts. Data came from immunoSEQ multiplex PCR; TCRdb stores just in-frame clones and leaves some out. That table supplies the V and J calls and clone size; D and trimming were determined from the DNA. The data hold approximately 290,000 clones, with 65% to 85% observed a single time.

The V gene is TRBV19, the J gene TRBJ1-1; 7 nucleotides match TRBD1. The material sequenced was peripheral blood. This receptor was obtained from a person aged 65-85 years with COVID-19, enrolled during active disease. CDR3: CASSISRWDRNTEAFF. CDR3 bases: TGTGCCAGTAGTATCTCCAGATGGGACAGGAACACTGAAGCTTTCTTT.